These 9 T cell receptor beta chains originate from one sample sequenced in a study of T cells in Graves' hyperthyroidism and ophthalmopathy (dated by TCRdb to about 2019). Library preparation used multiplex PCR. TCRdb records Illumina HiSeq 2000 as the sequencer. The TCR beta CDR3 regions were amplified from RNA transcripts. The TCR CDR3 was subjected to a first round of RT-PCR using the HTBI primer set and the Qiagen OneStep RT-PCR kit. The raw public reads went through TCRdb reprocessing: fastp at Q25, MiXCR clone calling, in-frame beta chains kept. Rows with one shared CDR3 protein collapse into an entry with the most common genes and DNA. A total of 150,000 to 200,000 distinct CDR3 sequences appear in this sample, over 7.5% of them only once. Over 20% of the sample belongs to the ten largest clones. The sample comprised blood. These receptors were obtained from a woman aged 18-35 years with Graves' hyperthyroidism that later progressed to Graves' ophthalmopathy.

This clonotype was counted ten times or more. V gene TRBV7-8 combines with J gene TRBJ1-5; TRBD1 might be the D (5 bases). Germline V gene sequence: CDR1 SGHVS, CDR2 FQNEAQ. V lost 5 bases and J lost 1, with 18 bases in between. The CDR3 loop spans 17 amino acids. The CDR3 DNA is TGTGCCAGCAGCCCCCGGGGCGCGGGTCGGAGCAATCAGCCCCAGCATTTT. Translating it yields CASSPRGAGRSNQPQHF. Full variable domain (missing parts from reference TRBV7-8 and TRBJ1-5): GAGVSQSPRYKVAKRGQDVALRCDPISGHVSLFWYQQALGQGPEFLTYFQNEAQLDKSGLPSDRFFAERPEGSVSTLKIQRTQQEDSAVYLCASSPRGAGRSNQPQHFGDGTRLSIL.

The table lists this clonotype with a few counts. This chain uses TRBV19 with TRBJ2-7, with 9 bases aligning to TRBD1. The J segment lost 4 bases and the V segment lost 0 bases, leaving 4 bases of the junction unmatched. Germline lookup yields CDR1 LNHDA and CDR2 SQIVND (reference sequence). The CDR3 has 15 residues. CDR3 nucleotides: TGTGCCAGTAGTATAGAAGGGACAGGGAGATACGAGCAGTACTTC. Translation: CASSIEGTGRYEQYF.

Ten or more counts support this clonotype. At one end, the junction sequence differs from germline, possibly due to a read error. Here the CDR3 reads CASSLSRGTQTGELFF. CDR3 nucleotide sequence: TGTGCCAGCAGTCTATCACGGGGAACTCAGACCGGGGAGCTGTTTTTT. The rearrangement links TRBV27 to TRBJ2-2, with D perhaps matching TRBD2 (5 bases). In germline, CDR1 is MNHEY, CDR2 SMNVEV (reference sequence). The CDR3 length is 16 residues.

This clonotype was counted at least ten times. The CDR3 sequence is CASTGTTGQGVRLAGQPQHF. The DNA of the CDR3 is TGTGCCAGCACCGGAACGACCGGACAGGGGGTCAGATTAGCGGGTCAGCCCCAGCATTTT. This chain links TRBV2 with TRBJ1-5, with TRBD1 identical over 10 bases. The germline V gene encodes CDR1 SNHLY and CDR2 FYNNEI. This CDR3 has 20 amino acids. Trimming cost V 7 bases and J 6 bases; bases outside gene matches: 24.

The chain employs TRBV20-1 and TRBJ2-1, with 14 bases lining up with TRBD2. The junction had 5 bases not matched to a gene; V was cut back by 5 bases and J by 2 bases. Germline values: CDR1 DFQATT, CDR2 SNEGSKA (reference sequence). This CDR3 has 16 amino acids. The CDR3 region is CSAGRTSGGTYNEQFF. CDR3 nucleotide sequence: TGCAGTGCTGGCCGGACTAGCGGGGGGACCTACAATGAGCAGTTCTTC.

Ten or more counts support this clonotype. The chain is built from TRBV10-3 and TRBJ2-7; D unresolved. Germline V CDR1 and CDR2: ENHRY, SYGVKD. Trimming stripped 6 bases from V and 2 bases from J, with 14 bases between. This CDR3 region has 14 residues. The CDR3 nucleotides read TGTGCCATCAGCGGAATAGGCGATACCTACGAGCAGTACTTC. Translation: CAISGIGDTYEQYF.

This clonotype was found many times. The chain is built from TRBV7-8 and TRBJ2-7, with 7 bases identical to TRBD2. Germline CDR1 SGHVS, CDR2 FQNEAQ. J gave up 0 bases and V 3 bases, and 11 bases lay outside the gene matches. This CDR3 contains 17 residues. The chain's CDR3 is CASSLQIPLADSYEQYF. DNA of the CDR3: TGTGCCAGCAGCTTGCAAATCCCGCTAGCGGACTCCTACGAGCAGTACTTC.

The sample holds many counts of this clonotype. The chain carries TRBV19 and TRBJ2-5; 7 bases align to TRBD2. V gave up 9 bases and J gave up 5 bases; unmatched junction bases: 12. Germline V CDR1 and CDR2: LNHDA, SQIVND (reference sequence). This CDR3 has 14 residues. The CDR3 loop is CASARRGMRETQYF. The CDR3 DNA is TGTGCCAGCGCCAGGCGGGGGATGAGGGAGACCCAGTACTTC.

This chain uses TRBV15 with TRBJ2-2; maybe TRBD1 (6 bases). Germline V CDR1 and CDR2: LNHNV, YYDKDF (reference sequence). V shed 4 bases and J shed 5 bases, with 8 bases lying between them. The CDR3 totals 13 residues. The CDR3 coding sequence is TGTGCCACCAGCACTCAGGGGACCGGGGAGCTGTTTTTT. Amino acids: CATSTQGTGELFF.